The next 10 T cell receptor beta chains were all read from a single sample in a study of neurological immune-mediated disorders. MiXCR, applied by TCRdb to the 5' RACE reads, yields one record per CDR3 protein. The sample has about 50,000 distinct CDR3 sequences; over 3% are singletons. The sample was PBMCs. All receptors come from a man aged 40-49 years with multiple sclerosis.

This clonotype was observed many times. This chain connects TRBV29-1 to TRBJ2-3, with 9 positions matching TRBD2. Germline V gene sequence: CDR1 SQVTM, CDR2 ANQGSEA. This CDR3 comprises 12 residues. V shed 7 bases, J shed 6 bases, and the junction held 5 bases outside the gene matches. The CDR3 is CSAGTSRDTQYF. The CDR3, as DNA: TGCAGCGCTGGGACTAGCCGGGATACGCAGTATTTT.

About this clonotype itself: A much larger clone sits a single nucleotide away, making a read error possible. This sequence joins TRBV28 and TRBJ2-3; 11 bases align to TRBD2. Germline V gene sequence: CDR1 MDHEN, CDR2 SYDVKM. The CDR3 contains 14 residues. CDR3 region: CTSSTMTSGNTQYF. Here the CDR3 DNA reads TGTACCAGCAGTACTATGACTAGCGGGAATACGCAGTATTTT.

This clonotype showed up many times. The CDR3, as DNA: TGTGCCAGCAGCCTTCGGCTCGCGGGTGAAGAGACCCAGTACTTC. It is translated as CASSLRLAGEETQYF. The chain carries TRBV5-4 and TRBJ2-5, with a tentative D call TRBD2 (5 bases). V lost 4 bases to trimming and J lost 3 bases, with 16 bases between them. The CDR3 has 15 amino acids. CDR1 is SGHNT and CDR2 is YYREEE in the germline V gene (reference sequence).

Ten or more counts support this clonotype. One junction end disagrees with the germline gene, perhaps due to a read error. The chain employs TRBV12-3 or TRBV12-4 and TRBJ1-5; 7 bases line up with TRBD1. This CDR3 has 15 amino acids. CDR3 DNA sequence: TGTGCCAGCAGTTTAGAGCAGGGGGACAATCAGCCCCAGAATTTT. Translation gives CASSLEQGDNQPQNF.

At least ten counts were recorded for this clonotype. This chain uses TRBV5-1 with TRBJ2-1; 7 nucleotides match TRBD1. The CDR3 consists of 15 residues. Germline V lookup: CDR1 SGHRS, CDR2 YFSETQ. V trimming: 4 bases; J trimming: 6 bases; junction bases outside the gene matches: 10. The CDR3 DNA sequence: TGCGCCAGCAGCCCAACAGGGGACCCTGCCAATGAGCAGTTCTTC. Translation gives CASSPTGDPANEQFF.

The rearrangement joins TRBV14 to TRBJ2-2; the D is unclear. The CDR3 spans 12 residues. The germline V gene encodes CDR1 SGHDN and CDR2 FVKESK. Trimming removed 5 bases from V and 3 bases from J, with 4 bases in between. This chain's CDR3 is CASSMDTGELFF. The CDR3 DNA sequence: TGTGCCAGCAGCATGGACACCGGGGAGCTGTTTTTT.

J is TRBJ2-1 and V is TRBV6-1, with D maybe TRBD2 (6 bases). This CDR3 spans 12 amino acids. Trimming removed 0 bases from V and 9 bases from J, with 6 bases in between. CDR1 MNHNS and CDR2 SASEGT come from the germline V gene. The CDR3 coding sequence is TGTGCCAGCAGTGAAGCGGGGGGTGAGCAGTTCTTC. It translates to CASSEAGGEQFF.

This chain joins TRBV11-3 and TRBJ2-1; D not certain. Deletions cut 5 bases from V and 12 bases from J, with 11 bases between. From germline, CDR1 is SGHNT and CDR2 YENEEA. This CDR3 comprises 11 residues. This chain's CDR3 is CASSVSRRQFF. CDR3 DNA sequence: TGTGCCAGCAGCGTCTCTAGACGGCAGTTCTTC.

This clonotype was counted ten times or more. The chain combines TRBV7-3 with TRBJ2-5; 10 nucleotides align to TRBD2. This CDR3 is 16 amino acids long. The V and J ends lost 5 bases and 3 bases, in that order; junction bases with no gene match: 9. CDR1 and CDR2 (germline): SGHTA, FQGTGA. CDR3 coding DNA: TGTGCCAGCAGCCCCGGGGCAGCGGGGGGGAAAGAGACCCAGTACTTC. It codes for CASSPGAAGGKETQYF. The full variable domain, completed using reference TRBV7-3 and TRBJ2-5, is GAGVSQTPSNKVTEKGKYVELRCDPISGHTALYWYRQSLGQGPEFLIYFQGTGAADDSGLPNDRFFAVRPEGSVSTLKIQRTERGDSAVYLCASSPGAAGGKETQYFGPGTRLLVL.

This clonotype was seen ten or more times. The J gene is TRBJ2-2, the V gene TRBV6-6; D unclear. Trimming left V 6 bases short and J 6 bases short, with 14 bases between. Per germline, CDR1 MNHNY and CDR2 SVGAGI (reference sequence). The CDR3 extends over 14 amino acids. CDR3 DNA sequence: TGTGCCAGCAGGGAAGGCTTGACTGCCGGGGAGCTGTTTTTT. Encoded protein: CASREGLTAGELFF.